This T cell receptor beta chain came from a study of T cell responses to AZD1222 COVID-19 vaccine. V lost 2 bases and J lost 5; bases outside the gene matches: 4. Germline CDR1 reads MNHNY; CDR2 reads SVGAGI (reference sequence). This CDR3 is 16 amino acids long. Libraries were prepared by immunoSEQ multiplex PCR; TCRdb keeps only in-frame clonotypes and omits some of them. The top ten clones hold around 0.5% of a sample with roughly 270,000 clones, around 93% of them seen once. The sequence was collected from an adult who received the AZD1222 COVID-19 vaccine. The sample in question was peripheral blood, obtained 28 days after the second AZD1222 dose. The rearrangement uses TRBV6-6 and TRBJ2-2; 11 bases agree with TRBD1. For the CDR3, the DNA is TGTGCCAGCAGTTACCTAGGACAGGGGGCGACCGGGGAGCTGTTTTTT. It specifies CASSYLGQGATGELFF.